The rows below give T cell receptor beta chains drawn from one sample of a study of blood T cell repertoires in COVID-19. Libraries were prepared by immunoSEQ multiplex PCR; TCRdb keeps only in-frame clonotypes and omits some of them. Of 200,000 to 300,000 clones in the sample, 82% are singletons; the top ten hold approximately 1.9%. The sequenced sample consisted of peripheral blood. These receptors were collected from an elderly woman with acute or convalescent COVID-19. The CDR3 runs from the conserved cysteine through the conserved F or W. D genes are given only for firm matches.

cdr3_length	j_call	v_call	d_call	cdr3_aa	cdr3_nt
15	TRBJ1-2	TRBV27	NA	CASSLSSIRGYGYTF	TGTGCCAGCAGTTTATCGTCGATCCGGGGCTATGGCTACACCTTC
13	TRBJ1-1	TRBV6-5	NA	CASTGSANTEAFF	TGTGCCAGCACGGGATCGGCGAACACTGAAGCTTTCTTT
12	TRBJ1-2	TRBV5-1	NA	CASSFEGDGYTF	TGCGCCAGCAGCTTCGAGGGGGACGGCTACACCTTC
15	TRBJ2-5	TRBV19	NA	CASSIGQANRETQYF	TGTGCCAGTAGTATAGGACAGGCAAACCGGGAGACCCAGTACTTC
15	TRBJ2-7	TRBV19	TRBD2	CATQEHSGTPYEQYF	TGTGCCACCCAAGAACATAGCGGGACGCCTTACGAGCAGTACTTC
16	TRBJ1-2	TRBV4-2	NA	CASSHPDGGSNYGYTF	TGTGCCAGCAGCCACCCCGACGGAGGATCAAACTATGGCTACACCTTC
15	TRBJ2-1	TRBV15	TRBD2	CATKGTSGRAGEQFF	TGTGCCACCAAGGGGACTAGCGGGAGGGCCGGTGAGCAGTTCTTC
12	TRBJ2-7	TRBV13	NA	CASSSQTYEQYF	TGTGCCAGCAGCTCCCAGACCTACGAGCAGTACTTC
15	TRBJ2-7	TRBV5-1	TRBD2	CASSSLSGRTYEQYF	TGCGCCAGCAGCTCTCTTAGCGGGAGGACCTACGAGCAGTACTTC
14	TRBJ2-1	TRBV5-4	NA	CASRAWESYNEQFF	TGTGCCAGCAGGGCGTGGGAGTCCTACAATGAGCAGTTCTTC
16	TRBJ2-3	TRBV3-1/TRBV3-2	NA	CASSLWTGGSTDTQYF	TGTGCCAGCAGCCTGTGGACCGGCGGGAGCACAGATACGCAGTATTTT
15	TRBJ1-3	TRBV5-1	NA	CASSWGGSSGNTIYF	TGCGCCAGCAGCTGGGGGGGTTCCTCTGGAAACACCATATATTTT
14	TRBJ2-7	TRBV9	TRBD1	CASSVAGQGTEQYF	TGTGCCAGCAGCGTAGCTGGACAGGGAACAGAGCAGTACTTC
16	TRBJ2-3	TRBV7-2	TRBD1	CASSPRGRGSTDTQYF	TGTGCCAGCAGCCCCAGGGGGCGGGGCAGCACAGATACGCAGTATTTT
13	TRBJ2-7	TRBV2	TRBD1	CASTRDRAYEQYF	TGTGCCAGCACCCGGGACAGGGCCTACGAGCAGTACTTC
13	TRBJ2-7	TRBV30	NA	CAWSVRQTYEQYF	TGTGCCTGGAGTGTACGACAGACCTACGAGCAGTACTTC
13	TRBJ1-3	TRBV27	NA	CASSLSIGNTIYF	TGTGCCAGCAGTTTGTCCATTGGAAACACCATATATTTT
12	TRBJ2-7	TRBV2	NA	CASSGSAYEQYF	TGTGCCAGCAGTGGGTCAGCCTACGAGCAGTACTTC
16	TRBJ1-5	TRBV19	NA	CATSFARVKVNQPQHF	TGTGCCACCTCGTTTGCCAGGGTCAAGGTCAATCAGCCCCAGCATTTT
16	TRBJ2-3	TRBV7-2	TRBD2	CASSSSGRLVTDTQYF	TGTGCCAGCAGCTCTAGCGGGAGGTTAGTAACAGATACGCAGTATTTT
13	TRBJ1-2	TRBV6-5	NA	CASLGAGTYGYTF	TGTGCCTCCCTGGGGGCCGGGACCTATGGCTACACCTTC
15	TRBJ2-7	TRBV7-8	TRBD1	CASSFGTGGSYEQYF	TGTGCCAGCAGCTTTGGGACAGGGGGCTCCTACGAGCAGTACTTC